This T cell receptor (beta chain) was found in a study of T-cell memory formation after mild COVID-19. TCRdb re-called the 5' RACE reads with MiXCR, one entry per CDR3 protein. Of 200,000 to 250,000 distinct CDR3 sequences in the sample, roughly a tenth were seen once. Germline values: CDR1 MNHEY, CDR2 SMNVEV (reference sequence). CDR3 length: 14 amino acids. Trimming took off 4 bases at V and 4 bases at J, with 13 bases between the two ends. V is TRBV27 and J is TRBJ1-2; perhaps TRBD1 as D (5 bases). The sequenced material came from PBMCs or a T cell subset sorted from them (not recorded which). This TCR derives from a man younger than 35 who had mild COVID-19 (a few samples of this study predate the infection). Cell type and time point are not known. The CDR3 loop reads CASSYDSAFYGYTF. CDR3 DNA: TGTGCCAGCAGTTACGACAGCGCATTCTATGGCTACACCTTC.